This TCR beta chain was observed in a study of patients and donors after allogeneic stem cell transplantation. MiXCR, applied by TCRdb to the RT-PCR reads, yields one record per CDR3 protein. The data show 800,000 to 1,000,000 distinct CDR3 sequences, about a sixth seen once. This clonotype was seen a single time. Between the trimmed V and J ends, which lost 3 bases and 3 bases, there was a span of 11 bases. The CDR3 runs to 14 residues. The germline CDR1 and CDR2 sequences are PRHDT and FYEKMQ (reference sequence). The sequence derives from a human donor who was either an allogeneic HSCT recipient or a stem cell or donor lymphocyte infusion donor (not recorded which). It is not recorded whose cells these are; they may come from a transplant donor. The chain couples TRBV13 to TRBJ1-2; TRBD1 is a possible D gene (6 bases). Sequenced sample: blood, either unsorted or a sorted T cell fraction (not recorded which). CDR3 sequence reads: CASSFDRRDYGYTF. In nucleotides, the CDR3 is TGTGCCAGCAGCTTCGACAGGAGGGACTATGGCTACACCTTC.